A single sample gave rise to the 5 T cell receptor beta chains below, sequenced in a study of breast tumors, draining lymph nodes, adjacent tissues. TCRdb reprocessed the multiplex PCR reads via MiXCR and lists one record per CDR3 protein. The sample has roughly 14,000 distinct CDR3 sequences, around 47% seen once. The sequenced sample was tumor-adjacent breast tissue. These TCRs come from a female donor with breast cancer. Some clones in this sample may be carry-over from other donors' samples.

This clonotype is deemed medium-sized. The chain employs TRBV11-2 and TRBJ2-1; D possibly corresponds to TRBD1 (6 bases). The CDR3 totals 16 residues. Between the trimmed V and J ends, which lost 5 bases and 4 bases, there was a span of 18 bases. Looked up from germline, CDR1 is SGHAT and CDR2 is FQNNGV. The CDR3 here is CASSPHTGRRYNEQFF. The CDR3 DNA reads TGTGCCAGCAGCCCCCACACAGGGCGCCGATACAATGAGCAGTTCTTC.

This chain connects TRBV20-1 to TRBJ1-2; no definite D call. V was trimmed by 3 bases and J by 5 bases, leaving 4 bases between them. Germline V lookup: CDR1 DFQATT, CDR2 SNEGSKA (reference sequence). This CDR3 region has 10 residues. The CDR3: CSASSYGYTF. The CDR3 region has the DNA TGCAGTGCTAGCAGTTATGGCTACACCTTC.

This clonotype was observed at least ten times. This rearrangement joins TRBV12-5 to TRBJ2-2; D gene uncertain. Trimming took 3 bases from V and 6 from J, leaving 5 bases between them. Per germline, CDR1 LGHNT and CDR2 FRNRAP. This CDR3 is built from 12 residues. CDR3 bases: TGTGCTAGTGGTTTAGGCGCCGGGGAGCTGTTTTTT. It yields the protein CASGLGAGELFF.

The rearrangement links TRBV5-8 to TRBJ2-7; 7 bases agree with TRBD1. V lost 4 bases, J lost 4 bases, and 8 bases stayed unmatched. The germline V gene has CDR1 SGHTS and CDR2 YDEGEE. This CDR3 comprises 14 residues. This CDR3 reads CASSPRTGWYEQYF. CDR3 sequence (DNA): TGTGCCAGCAGCCCCCGGACAGGTTGGTACGAGCAGTACTTC.

In regard to this clonotype: At one end the junction does not follow the germline gene, possibly because of a read error. The chain carries TRBV5-6 and TRBJ1-3, with a weak D call TRBD1 (5 bases). The CDR3 loop spans 14 amino acids. CDR1 and CDR2 (germline): SGHDT, YYEEEE. CDR3: CVSSLRTAGNTIYF. Written as DNA, the CDR3 is TGTGTCAGCAGCTTACGCACTGCAGGGAACACCATATATTTT. The full variable domain, rest sourced from reference TRBV5-6 and TRBJ1-3, is DAGVTQSPTHLIKTRGQQVTLRCSPKSGHDTVSWYQQALGQGPQFIFQYYEEEERQRGNFPDRFSGHQFPNYSSELNVNALLLGDSALYLCVSSLRTAGNTIYFGEGSWLTVV.